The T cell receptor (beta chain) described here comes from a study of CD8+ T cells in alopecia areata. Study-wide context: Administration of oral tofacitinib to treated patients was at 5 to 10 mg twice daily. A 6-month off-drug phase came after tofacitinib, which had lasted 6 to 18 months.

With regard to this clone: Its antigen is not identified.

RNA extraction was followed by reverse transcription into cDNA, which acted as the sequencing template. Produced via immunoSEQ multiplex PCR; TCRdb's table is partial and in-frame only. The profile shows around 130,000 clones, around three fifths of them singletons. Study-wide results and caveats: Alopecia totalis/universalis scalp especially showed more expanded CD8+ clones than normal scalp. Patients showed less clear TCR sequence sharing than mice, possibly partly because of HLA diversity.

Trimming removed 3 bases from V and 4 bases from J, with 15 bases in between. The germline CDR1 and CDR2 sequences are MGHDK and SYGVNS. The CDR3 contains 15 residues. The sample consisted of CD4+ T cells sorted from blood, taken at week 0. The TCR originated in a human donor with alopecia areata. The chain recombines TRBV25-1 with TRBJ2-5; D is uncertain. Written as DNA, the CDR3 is TGTGCCAGCAGTGATTGGGCCGACGGTCCAGAGACCCAGTACTTC. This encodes CASSDWADGPETQYF.